This T cell receptor beta chain was identified in a study of cytomegalovirus exposure and HLA in healthy donors. Study-level information: A data release that came early held around 85 million unique TCRs from HLA-typed donors. Findings of the study overall: Altogether, 170 or so TCR beta chains were recorded as cytomegalovirus-associated. V- and J-gene trimming of TCR beta was linked (in a later analysis) to a missense DCLRE1C variant. Donor immune exposure was known only as CMV serostatus.

Researchers ran the PCR with 60 Vbeta and 13 Jbeta primers. The protocol was immunoSEQ multiplex PCR, while the TCRdb copy is restricted to in-frame clones and leaves out a portion. In the table there are tens of thousands of clones, around 81% of which are singletons. Remarks on this clone: Its specificity is unknown.

CDR1 SGHTS and CDR2 YDEGEE come from the germline V gene. The CDR3 is made up of 15 amino acids. The V end was cut by 2 bases, the J end by 0 bases, with 8 bases between. The origin of this receptor is a male donor in good health and CMV-seronegative. The sample consisted of PBMCs. This chain joins TRBV5-8 and TRBJ1-4; weak D call: TRBD1 (6 bases). The CDR3 DNA reads as TGTGCCAGCAGCTTTGGACAGACAACTAATGAAAAACTGTTTTTT. It specifies CASSFGQTTNEKLFF.